Following are 5 T cell receptor beta chains from one sample sequenced in a study of CD8+ T cells in alopecia areata. TCR sequencing used cDNA made by reverse transcription of extracted RNA. Sequenced by immunoSEQ multiplex PCR; TCRdb stores in-frame clones only, minus some. The sample has about 82,000 clones, roughly 50% seen once. The sample was NKG2D-high CD8+ T cells sorted from blood. The source of these receptors is a human donor with alopecia areata.

The V gene is TRBV29-1, the J gene TRBJ1-2; no clear D. The V end was cut by 7 bases, the J end by 3 bases, with 12 bases between. Per germline, CDR1 SQVTM and CDR2 ANQGSEA. The CDR3 sequence is 12 residues long. The CDR3 bases are TGCAGCGCTTTAGACGGAGACTATGGCTACACCTTC. Its translation is CSALDGDYGYTF.

This clone was detected only a few times. The rearrangement joins TRBV2 to TRBJ2-3; 8 positions match TRBD2. The CDR3 runs to 13 residues. V dropped 7 bases and J dropped 7; count of bases not matched to a gene: 7. Germline CDR1 and CDR2: SNHLY and FYNNEI. Here the CDR3 reads CASKTSGAYTQYF. Written as DNA, the CDR3 is TGTGCCAGCAAAACTAGCGGAGCCTATACGCAGTATTTT.

There are a few counts of this clone. This sequence joins TRBV13 and TRBJ1-2; no definite D call. Germline-derived CDR1 and CDR2 are PRHDT and FYEKMQ (reference sequence). The CDR3 is 14 residues long. Trimming pared 5 bases from V and 4 bases from J, leaving 14 bases between. The CDR3 here is CASSPGRSFYGYTF. The CDR3 DNA reads TGTGCCAGCAGCCCAGGACGGTCTTTCTATGGCTACACCTTC.

Only one count was recorded for this clone. The CDR3 nucleotides are TGTGCCAGCAGTCAACCAGGTTCAGATACGCAGTATTTT. Protein: CASSQPGSDTQYF. The chain recombines TRBV9 with TRBJ2-3, with D unclear. This CDR3 has 13 residues. Germline V lookup: CDR1 SGDLS, CDR2 YYNGEE. V was trimmed by 5 bases and J by 4 bases, leaving 11 bases between them.

The V gene is TRBV27, the J gene TRBJ2-2; 9 nucleotides line up with TRBD2. CDR1 and CDR2 (germline): MNHEY, SMNVEV (reference sequence). This CDR3 is 14 amino acids long. V trimming: 6 bases; J trimming: 6 bases; junction bases outside the gene matches: 5. The chain's CDR3 is CASRRLAEAGELFF. DNA for the CDR3: TGTGCCAGCAGAAGACTAGCGGAGGCCGGGGAGCTGTTTTTT.